The T cell receptor (beta chain) under discussion was sequenced for a study of early T cells in non-severe SARS-CoV-2 infection. Study results and caveats: VDJdb matching favored anti-spike CD8 responses, missing private and CD4 specificities.

Each CDR3 protein gets one entry after TCRdb re-called the 5' RACE reads with MiXCR. This sample yields around 70,000 distinct CDR3 sequences, of which about 12% are seen a single time; around 4% belongs to the top ten. This clonotype was picked up many times. The antigen remains undetermined. Trimming left V 3 bases short and J 0 bases short, with 12 bases between. The CDR3 sequence is 16 residues long. Per the germline V gene, CDR1 is MDHEN and CDR2 is SYDVKM. The sequenced material came from whole blood. This clonotype was obtained from an adult who was a healthcare worker with PCR-confirmed SARS-CoV-2 infection or an uninfected control (not recorded which). The chain uses TRBV28 and TRBJ1-5; D is unresolved. CDR3 in amino acids: CASSFQTYNSNQPQHF. CDR3 coding DNA: TGTGCCAGCAGTTTCCAAACATATAATAGCAATCAGCCCCAGCATTTT. Based on the CDR3 plus reference TRBV28 and TRBJ1-5, the full variable domain is DVKVTQSSRYLVKRTGEKVFLECVQDMDHENMFWYRQDPGLGLRLIYFSYDVKMKEKGDIPEGYSVSREKKERFSLILESASTNQTSMYLCASSFQTYNSNQPQHFGDGTRLSIL.